These 9 T cell receptor beta chains came from one sample sequenced in a study of blood T cell repertoires in COVID-19. Clones were sequenced by immunoSEQ multiplex PCR, and TCRdb holds only the in-frame ones, with some missing. The sample yields more than 110,000 clones, almost 80% seen once. Sequenced material: PBMCs or T cells enriched from blood (not recorded which). The receptors were gathered from a woman between 45 and 65 years old who had recovered from COVID-19.

The V call is TRBV11-3, the J call TRBJ1-2, with 10 bases matching TRBD1. From germline, CDR1 is SGHNT and CDR2 YENEEA. The CDR3 is made up of 13 amino acids. The J segment lost 8 bases and the V segment lost 5 bases, leaving 5 bases of the junction unmatched. Written as DNA, the CDR3 is TGTGCCAGCAGCCCCGGGACAGGGGAAGGCTACACCTTC. It specifies CASSPGTGEGYTF.

The chain employs TRBV9 and TRBJ2-7, with 8 bases matching TRBD1. The CDR3 runs to 15 residues. V shed 0 bases and J 5 bases; nucleotides not matched to a gene: 7. From germline, CDR1 is SGDLS and CDR2 YYNGEE. The CDR3 sequence: CASSVGTGFLHEQYF. For the CDR3, the DNA is TGTGCCAGCAGCGTAGGGACAGGGTTTCTCCACGAGCAGTACTTC.

V usage is TRBV5-1 and J usage is TRBJ1-3; no definite D call. The CDR3 covers 17 residues. V lost 1 base and J lost 0, with 14 bases in between. Germline-derived CDR1 and CDR2 are SGHRS and YFSETQ. The CDR3 DNA follows: TGCGCCAGCAGCTTGTATGAGGGCGTCGACTCTGGAAACACCATATATTTT. Protein product: CASSLYEGVDSGNTIYF.

V is TRBV29-1 and J is TRBJ1-5; D is perhaps TRBD1 (5 bases). Germline-derived CDR1 and CDR2 are SQVTM and ANQGSEA. The CDR3 runs to 15 residues. Trimming removed 8 bases at V and 3 bases at J, with 20 bases between. The CDR3 sequence is CSCWGDRDLNQPQHF. The DNA for the CDR3 is TGCAGCTGCTGGGGGGACCGGGACCTCAATCAGCCCCAGCATTTT.

CDR3 region: CASRPTEPRNGYTF. CDR3 nucleotide sequence: TGTGCCAGCAGGCCGACAGAACCACGGAACGGCTACACCTTC. The chain has TRBV27 and TRBJ1-2, with TRBD1 as a possible D gene (5 bases). V dropped 6 bases and J dropped 8 bases, with 19 bases sitting between them. Germline-derived CDR1 and CDR2 are MNHEY and SMNVEV (reference sequence). The length of the CDR3 is 14 residues.

The chain recombines TRBV4-1 with TRBJ2-1; D gene unclear. Germline V gene data show CDR1 as MGHRA and CDR2 as YSYEKL. V was cut by 8 bases and J by 2 bases, with 7 bases left in between. This CDR3 has 12 amino acids. CDR3 protein: CASLVPYNEQFF. The CDR3 DNA reads TGCGCCAGCCTCGTCCCCTACAATGAGCAGTTCTTC.

The CDR3 sequence is CASSLGQGLGEQYF. CDR3 in DNA: TGCGCCAGCAGCTTGGGACAGGGGCTGGGGGAGCAGTACTTC. V usage is TRBV5-1 and J usage is TRBJ2-7; 8 bases are a match to TRBD1. The V gene end was trimmed by 0 bases and the J gene end by 7 bases; junction bases not matched to a gene: 6. Germline V gene data show CDR1 as SGHRS and CDR2 as YFSETQ. This CDR3 has 14 amino acids.

The chain is built from TRBV6-5 and TRBJ2-7; the match to TRBD2 covers 8 bases. The CDR3 contains 13 residues. Germline V gene sequence: CDR1 MNHEY, CDR2 SVGAGI. The V segment lost 10 bases and the J segment 2 bases; nucleotides outside the gene matches: 7. CDR3 sequence reads: CAITRGGPYEQYF. CDR3 nucleotides: TGTGCCATCACTCGGGGGGGCCCCTACGAGCAGTACTTC.

This clone was recorded once. The V and J genes are TRBV27 and TRBJ1-6; TRBD1 might be the D (6 bases). Trimming left V 5 bases short and J 7 bases short, with 15 bases between. This CDR3 comprises 15 residues. The germline CDR1 and CDR2 sequences are MNHEY and SMNVEV (reference sequence). This chain's CDR3 is CASSRPDRQNSPLHF. CDR3 bases: TGTGCCAGCAGTCGACCCGACAGGCAGAATTCACCCCTCCACTTT.